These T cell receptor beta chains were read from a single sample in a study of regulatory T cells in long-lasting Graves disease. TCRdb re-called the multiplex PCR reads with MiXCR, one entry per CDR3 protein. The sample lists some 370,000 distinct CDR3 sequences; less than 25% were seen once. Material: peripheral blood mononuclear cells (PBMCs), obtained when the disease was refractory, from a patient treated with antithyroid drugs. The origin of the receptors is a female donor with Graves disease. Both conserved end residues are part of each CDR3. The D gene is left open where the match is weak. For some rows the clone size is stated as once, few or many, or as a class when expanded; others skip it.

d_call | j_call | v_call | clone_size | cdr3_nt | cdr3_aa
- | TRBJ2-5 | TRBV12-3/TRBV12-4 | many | TGTGCCAGCAGTATACTAGCCCAGGGAGAGACCCAGTACTTC | CASSILAQGETQYF
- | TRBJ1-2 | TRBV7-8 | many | TGTGCCAGCAGCTCCGACAGCCCTATAACATCTAACTATGGCTACACCTTC | CASSSDSPITSNYGYTF
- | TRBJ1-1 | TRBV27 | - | TGTGCCAGCAGCCGTGACTGGGGGGGAGGCACTGAAGCTTTCTTT | CASSRDWGGGTEAFF
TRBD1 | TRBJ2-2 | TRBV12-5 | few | TGTGCTAGTGGCCCGCCTGAGGGGGCAACCGGGGAGCTGTTTTTT | CASGPPEGATGELFF
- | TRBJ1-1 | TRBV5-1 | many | TGCGCCAGCAGCTTGGGGGGGAACGCTGAAGCTTTCTTT | CASSLGGNAEAFF
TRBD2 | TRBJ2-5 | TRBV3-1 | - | TGTGCCAGCAGCCAAGATGCTAGCGGGGGGATTCAGTACTTC | CASSQDASGGIQYF
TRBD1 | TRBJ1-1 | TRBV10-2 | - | TGCGCCAGCTGCAACCAGGGGGTCTATATGAACACTGAAGCTTTCTTT | CASCNQGVYMNTEAFF
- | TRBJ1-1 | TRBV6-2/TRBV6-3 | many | TGTGCCAGCAGTTTGGGGGGGCCGGGCACTGAAGCTTTCTTT | CASSLGGPGTEAFF
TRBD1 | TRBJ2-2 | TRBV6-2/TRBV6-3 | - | TGTGCCAGCAGTGCCACAGGGGTTCTAACCGGGGAGCTGTTTTTT | CASSATGVLTGELFF
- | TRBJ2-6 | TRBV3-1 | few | TGTGCCAGCAGCCAAGATTGGGCGAGGGGGGCCAACGTCCTGACTTTC | CASSQDWARGANVLTF
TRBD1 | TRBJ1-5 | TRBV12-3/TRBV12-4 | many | TGTGCCAGCAGTGAAGGGGGCAGCCCCCAGCATTTT | CASSEGGSPQHF
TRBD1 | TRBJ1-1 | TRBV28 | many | TGTGCCAGCAGCAAATACAACAGGGGCACTGAAGCTTTCTTT | CASSKYNRGTEAFF
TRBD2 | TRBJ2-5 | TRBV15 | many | TGTGCCACCAGCGAGGGAGCTAGCGGGAGAGGGGAGACCCAGTACTTC | CATSEGASGRGETQYF
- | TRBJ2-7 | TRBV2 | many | TGTGCCAGCAAGGCGCCAGCCCCCGAGCAGTACTTC | CASKAPAPEQYF
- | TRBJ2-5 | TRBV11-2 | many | TGTGCCAGCAGCTTATATCTTCAAGAGACCCAGTACTTC | CASSLYLQETQYF
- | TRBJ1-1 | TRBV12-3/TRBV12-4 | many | TGTGCCAGCAGCTACAGGACGGGAGGCACTGAAGCTTTCTTT | CASSYRTGGTEAFF
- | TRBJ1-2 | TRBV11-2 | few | TGTGCCAGCAGCTTAAGCCAGGATAACTATGGCTACACCTTC | CASSLSQDNYGYTF
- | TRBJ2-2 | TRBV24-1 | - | TGTGCCACCAGTGATTTGCGGCAGGGAAACACCGGGGAGCTGTTTTTT | CATSDLRQGNTGELFF
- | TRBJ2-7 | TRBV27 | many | TGTGCCAGCAGCCCTCTCGGGGTCCCCTACGAGCAGTACTTC | CASSPLGVPYEQYF
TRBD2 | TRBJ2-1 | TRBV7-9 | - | TGTGCCAGCAGACACCTGCTAGCGGGACCAAACAATGAGCAGTTCTTC | CASRHLLAGPNNEQFF
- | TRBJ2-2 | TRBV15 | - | TGTGCCACCCTAGGGGGGGGGACCGGGGAGCTGTTTTTT | CATLGGGTGELFF
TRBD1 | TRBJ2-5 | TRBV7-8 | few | TGTGCCAGCAGCTTGGGACAGAGGGTTGGAGACCAGTACTTC | CASSLGQRVGDQYF
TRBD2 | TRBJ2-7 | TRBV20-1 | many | TGCAGTGCCACCAGGGAGGGCTACGAGCAGTACTTC | CSATREGYEQYF
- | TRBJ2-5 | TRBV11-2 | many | TGTGCCAGCAGCTTAAGCGGACAAGCGGTAGAGACCCAGTACTTC | CASSLSGQAVETQYF
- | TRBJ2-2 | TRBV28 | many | TGTGCCAGCAGTTCCCTTCGGTCGGCCACCGGGGAGCTGTTTTTT | CASSSLRSATGELFF
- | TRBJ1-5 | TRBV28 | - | TGTGCCAGCAGTTTAAGGGGGGCGATGGGCAATCAGCCCCAGCATTTT | CASSLRGAMGNQPQHF
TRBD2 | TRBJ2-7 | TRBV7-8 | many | TGTGCCACTAGACTAGCGGGCTACGAGCAGTACTTC | CATRLAGYEQYF
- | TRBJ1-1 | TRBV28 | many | TGTGCCAGCAAAAGACCCGGGGCGAACACTGAAGCTTTCTTT | CASKRPGANTEAFF
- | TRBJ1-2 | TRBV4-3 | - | TGCGCCAGCAGCCAAGAAACAGGGAACTATGGCTACACCTTC | CASSQETGNYGYTF
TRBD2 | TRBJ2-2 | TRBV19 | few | TGTGCCAGCCCAGCGGGAGGTCTTACCGGGGAGCTGTTTTTT | CASPAGGLTGELFF
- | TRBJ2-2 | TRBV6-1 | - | TGTGCCAGCACATTCATGCTCCCACCGGGGGAGCTGTTTTTT | CASTFMLPPGELFF
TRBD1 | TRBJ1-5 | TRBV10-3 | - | TGTGCCATCAGTGGACAGGGGCGCAATCAGCCCCAGCATTTT | CAISGQGRNQPQHF
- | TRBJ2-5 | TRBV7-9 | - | TGTGCCAGCAGCTTCGGGGTGGTCGAGACCCAGTACTTC | CASSFGVVETQYF
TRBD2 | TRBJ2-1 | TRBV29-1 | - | TGCAGCGTTGGGACTAGCGGGTACAATGAGCAGTTCTTC | CSVGTSGYNEQFF
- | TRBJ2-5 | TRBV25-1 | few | TGTGCCAGCAGTGAAGGTCACAGGGCGTACCAAGAGGCCCAGTACTTC | CASSEGHRAYQEAQYF
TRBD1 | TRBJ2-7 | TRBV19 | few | TGTGCCAGTAGTCCACCGGGACAGGGGTTCTACGAGCAGTACTTC | CASSPPGQGFYEQYF
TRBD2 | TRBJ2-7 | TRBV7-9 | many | TGTGCCAGCAGCGTCGCTAGCGGCCACTCCTACGAGCAGTACTTC | CASSVASGHSYEQYF
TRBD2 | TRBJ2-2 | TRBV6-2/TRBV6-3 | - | TGTGCCAGCAGTTTCCCGGGGGGGGTCGGGGAGCTGTTTTTT | CASSFPGGVGELFF
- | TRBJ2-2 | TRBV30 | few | TGTGCCTGGAGTGTACTAATGGCAGGAGCCGGGGAGCTGTTTTTT | CAWSVLMAGAGELFF
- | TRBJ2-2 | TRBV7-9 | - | TGTGCCAGCAGAAGACTAGTTAACACCGGGGAGCTGTTTTTT | CASRRLVNTGELFF
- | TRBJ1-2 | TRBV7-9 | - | TGTGCCAGCAGCCCTAGCGGGGCAGCCCTTGCTGGCTACACCTTC | CASSPSGAALAGYTF
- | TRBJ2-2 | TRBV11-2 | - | TGTGCCAGCACCCTCCGGATGTCCCCGGGGGAGCTGTTTTTT | CASTLRMSPGELFF
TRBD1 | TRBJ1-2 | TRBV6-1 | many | TGTGCCAGCAGTGGTACAGGGGGTGATGGCTACACCTTC | CASSGTGGDGYTF
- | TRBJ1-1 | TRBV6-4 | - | TGTGCCAGCAGTTACGGGGACACGAACACTGAAGCTTTCTTT | CASSYGDTNTEAFF
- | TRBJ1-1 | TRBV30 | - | TGTGCCTGGAGTGTACTCGCAGGGAGCACTGAAGCTTTCTTT | CAWSVLAGSTEAFF
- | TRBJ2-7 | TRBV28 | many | TGTGCCAGCAGTTTCCCGGCAGGGGACTACGAGCAGTACTTC | CASSFPAGDYEQYF